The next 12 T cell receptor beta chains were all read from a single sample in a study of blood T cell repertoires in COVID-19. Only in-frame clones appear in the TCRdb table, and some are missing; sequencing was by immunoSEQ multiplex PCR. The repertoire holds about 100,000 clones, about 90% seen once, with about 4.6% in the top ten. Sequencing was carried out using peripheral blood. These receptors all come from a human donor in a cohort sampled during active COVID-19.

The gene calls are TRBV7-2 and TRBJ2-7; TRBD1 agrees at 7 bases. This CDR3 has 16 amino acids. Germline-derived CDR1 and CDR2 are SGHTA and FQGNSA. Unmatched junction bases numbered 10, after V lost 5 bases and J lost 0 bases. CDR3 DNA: TGTGCCAGCAGCCCAAAGGGGGCATCTGGCTCCTACGAGCAGTACTTC. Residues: CASSPKGASGSYEQYF.

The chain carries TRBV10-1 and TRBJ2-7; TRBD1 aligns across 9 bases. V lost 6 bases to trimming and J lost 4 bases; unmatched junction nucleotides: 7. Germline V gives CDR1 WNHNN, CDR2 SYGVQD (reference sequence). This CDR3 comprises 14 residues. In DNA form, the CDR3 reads TGCGCCAGCAGAGCTTCCGGGACAGGGTACGAGCAGTACTTC. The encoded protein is CASRASGTGYEQYF.

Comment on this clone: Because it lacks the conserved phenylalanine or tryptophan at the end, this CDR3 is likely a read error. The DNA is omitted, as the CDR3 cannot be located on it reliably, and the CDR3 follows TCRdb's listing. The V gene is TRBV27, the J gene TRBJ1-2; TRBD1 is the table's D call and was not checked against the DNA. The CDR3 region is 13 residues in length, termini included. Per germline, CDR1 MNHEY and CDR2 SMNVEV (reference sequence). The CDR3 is CASSSGQGALRFL.

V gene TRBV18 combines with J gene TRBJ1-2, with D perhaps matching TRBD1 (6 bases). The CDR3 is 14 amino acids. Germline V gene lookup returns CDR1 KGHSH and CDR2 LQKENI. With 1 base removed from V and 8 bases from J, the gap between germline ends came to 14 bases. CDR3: CASSPQGVSQGYTF. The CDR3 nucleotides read TGTGCCAGCTCACCACAGGGGGTCTCGCAGGGCTACACCTTC.

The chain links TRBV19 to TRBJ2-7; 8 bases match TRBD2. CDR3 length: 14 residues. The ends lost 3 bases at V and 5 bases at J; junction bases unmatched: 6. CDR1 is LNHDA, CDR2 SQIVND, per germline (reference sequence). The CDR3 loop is CASSIFGRANEQYF. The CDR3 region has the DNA TGTGCCAGTAGTATTTTCGGGAGGGCCAACGAGCAGTACTTC.

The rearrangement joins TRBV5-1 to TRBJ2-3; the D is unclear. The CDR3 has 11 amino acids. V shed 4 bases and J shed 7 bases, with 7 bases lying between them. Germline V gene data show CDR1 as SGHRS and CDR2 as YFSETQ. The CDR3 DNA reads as TGCGCCAGCAGCCCCAAAAATACGCAGTATTTT. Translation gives CASSPKNTQYF.

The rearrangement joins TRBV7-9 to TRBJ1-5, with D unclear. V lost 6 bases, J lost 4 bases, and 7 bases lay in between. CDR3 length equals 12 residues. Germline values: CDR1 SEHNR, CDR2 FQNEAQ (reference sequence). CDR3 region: CASSTENQPQHF. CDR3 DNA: TGTGCCAGCAGTACCGAGAATCAGCCCCAGCATTTT. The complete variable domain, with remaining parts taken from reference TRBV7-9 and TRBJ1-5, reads DTGVSQNPRHKITKRGQNVTFRCDPISEHNRLYWYRQTLGQGPEFLTYFQNEAQLEKSRLLSDRFSAERPKGSFSTLEIQRTEQGDSAMYLCASSTENQPQHFGDGTRLSIL.

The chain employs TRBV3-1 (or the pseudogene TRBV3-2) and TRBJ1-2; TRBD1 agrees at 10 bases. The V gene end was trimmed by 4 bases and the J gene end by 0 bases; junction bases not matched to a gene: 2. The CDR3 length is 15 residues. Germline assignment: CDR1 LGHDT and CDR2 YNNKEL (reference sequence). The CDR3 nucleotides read TGTGCCAGCAGCCGCGGGACAGGGGCTAACTATGGCTACACCTTC. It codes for CASSRGTGANYGYTF.

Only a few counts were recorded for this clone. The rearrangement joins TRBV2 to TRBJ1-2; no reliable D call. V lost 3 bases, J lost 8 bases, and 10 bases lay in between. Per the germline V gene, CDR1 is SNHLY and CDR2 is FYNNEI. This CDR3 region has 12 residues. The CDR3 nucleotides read TGTGCCAGCAGTGAGAGTTCACTCGGCTACACCTTC. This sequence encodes CASSESSLGYTF.

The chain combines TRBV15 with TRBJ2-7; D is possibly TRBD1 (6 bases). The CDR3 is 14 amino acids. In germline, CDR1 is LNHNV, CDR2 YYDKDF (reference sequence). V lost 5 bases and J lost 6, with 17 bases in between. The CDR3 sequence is CATSFIAGDTEQYF. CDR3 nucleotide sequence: TGTGCCACCAGCTTCATAGCCGGGGACACCGAGCAGTACTTC.

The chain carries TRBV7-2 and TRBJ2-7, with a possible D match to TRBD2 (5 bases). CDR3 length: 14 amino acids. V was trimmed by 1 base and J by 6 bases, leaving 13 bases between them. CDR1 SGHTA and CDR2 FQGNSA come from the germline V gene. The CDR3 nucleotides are TGTGCCAGCAGCTTAGGCCGGGGTCTCCGCGAGCAGTACTTC. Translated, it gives CASSLGRGLREQYF.

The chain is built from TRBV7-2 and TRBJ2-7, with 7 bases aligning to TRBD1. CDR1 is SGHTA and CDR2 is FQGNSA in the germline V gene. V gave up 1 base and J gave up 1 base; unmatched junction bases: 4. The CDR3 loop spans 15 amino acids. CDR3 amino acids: CASSLEGTASYEQYF. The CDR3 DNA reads TGTGCCAGCAGCTTAGAGGGGACAGCTTCCTACGAGCAGTACTTC.